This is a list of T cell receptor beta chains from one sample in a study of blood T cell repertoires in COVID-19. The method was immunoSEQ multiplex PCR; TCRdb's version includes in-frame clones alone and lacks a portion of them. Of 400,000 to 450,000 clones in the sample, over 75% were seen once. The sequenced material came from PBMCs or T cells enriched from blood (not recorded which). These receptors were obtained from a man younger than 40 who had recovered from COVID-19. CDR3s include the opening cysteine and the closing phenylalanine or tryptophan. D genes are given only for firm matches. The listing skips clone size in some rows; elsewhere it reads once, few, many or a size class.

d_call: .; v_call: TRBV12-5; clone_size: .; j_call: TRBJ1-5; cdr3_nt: TGTGCTAGTGCCGTCACCCAGGGGCTTCAGCCCCAGCATTTT; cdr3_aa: CASAVTQGLQPQHF
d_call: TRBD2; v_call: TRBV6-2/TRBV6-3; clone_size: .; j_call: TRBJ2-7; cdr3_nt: TGTGCCAGCAGTTTTAGCGGGAGTGGCGAGCAGTACTTC; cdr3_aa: CASSFSGSGEQYF
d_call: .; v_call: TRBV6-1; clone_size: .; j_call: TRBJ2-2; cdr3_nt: TGTGCCAGCAGTGAAGCCGGGGACATTAGGGAGCTGTTTTTT; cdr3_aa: CASSEAGDIRELFF
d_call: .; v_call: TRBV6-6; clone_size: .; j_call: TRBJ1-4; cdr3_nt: TGTGCCAGCAGTTACTCTGGGACAAACAATGAAAAACTGTTTTTT; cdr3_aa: CASSYSGTNNEKLFF
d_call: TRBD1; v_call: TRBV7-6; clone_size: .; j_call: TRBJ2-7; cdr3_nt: TGTGCCAGCAGCGCCGCCGCCGGGACAGGGTCCTACGAGCAGTACTTC; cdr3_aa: CASSAAAGTGSYEQYF
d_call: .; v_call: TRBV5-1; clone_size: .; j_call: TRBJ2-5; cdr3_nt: TGCGCCAGCAGCTTGTATGAACCTTTCAGGGAGACCCAGTACTTC; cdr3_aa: CASSLYEPFRETQYF
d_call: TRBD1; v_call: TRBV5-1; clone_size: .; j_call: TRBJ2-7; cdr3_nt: TGCGCCAGCAGCTTGACGATAGGGGGCCAGCAGTACTTC; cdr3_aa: CASSLTIGGQQYF
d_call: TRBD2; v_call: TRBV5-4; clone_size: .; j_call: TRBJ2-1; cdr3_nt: TGTGCCAGCAGTCGGACTAGCGGGGAGTACAATGAGCAGTTCTTC; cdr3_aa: CASSRTSGEYNEQFF
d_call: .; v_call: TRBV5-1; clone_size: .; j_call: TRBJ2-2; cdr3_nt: TGCGCCAGCAGCTTTACAGGGAAGGGCACCGGGGAGCTGTTTTTT; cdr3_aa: CASSFTGKGTGELFF
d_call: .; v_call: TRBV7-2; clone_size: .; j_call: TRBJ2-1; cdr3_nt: TGTGCCAGCAGCCTGGGACTTTCCTACAATGAGCAGTTCTTC; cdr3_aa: CASSLGLSYNEQFF
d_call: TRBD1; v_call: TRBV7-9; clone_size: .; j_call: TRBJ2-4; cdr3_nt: TGTGCCAGCAGCCCACAGGGGGGAAACATTCAGTACTTC; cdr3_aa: CASSPQGGNIQYF
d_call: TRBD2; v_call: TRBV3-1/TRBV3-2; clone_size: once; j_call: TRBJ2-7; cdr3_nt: TGTGCCAGCAGCCAGGCCCTAGCGGAGGGGCAGTACTTC; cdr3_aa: CASSQALAEGQYF
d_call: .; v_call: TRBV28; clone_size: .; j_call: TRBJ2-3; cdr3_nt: TGTGCCTCTAAAGGGACTCGCACAGATACGCAGTATTTT; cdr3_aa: CASKGTRTDTQYF
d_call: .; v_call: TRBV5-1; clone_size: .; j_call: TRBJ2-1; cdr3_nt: TGCGCCAGCAGCTTGTTGGAGGTGTCCTCGCAGTTCTTC; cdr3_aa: CASSLLEVSSQFF
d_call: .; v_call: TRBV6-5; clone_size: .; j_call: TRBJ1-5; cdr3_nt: TGTGCCAGCAGCAGGGCTTACAGCCAGCCCCAGCATTTT; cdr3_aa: CASSRAYSQPQHF
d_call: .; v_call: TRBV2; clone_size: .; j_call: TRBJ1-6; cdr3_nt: TGTGCCCAGTGGCCCGGGGATTCACCCCTCCACTTT; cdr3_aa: CAQWPGDSPLHF
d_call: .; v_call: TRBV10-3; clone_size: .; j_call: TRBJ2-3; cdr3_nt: TGTGCCATCAGTGATAGCACTACAGATACGCAGTATTTT; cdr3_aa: CAISDSTTDTQYF
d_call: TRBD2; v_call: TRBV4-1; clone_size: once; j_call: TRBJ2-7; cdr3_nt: TGCGCCAGCAGCCAAGCTAGCGGGAGTTACGAGCAGTACTTC; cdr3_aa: CASSQASGSYEQYF
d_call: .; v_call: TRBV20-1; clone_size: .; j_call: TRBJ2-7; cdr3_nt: TGCAGTGCTAGTAATGGAGGAGTCGGGGGGCGCGACGAGCAGTACTTC; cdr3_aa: CSASNGGVGGRDEQYF
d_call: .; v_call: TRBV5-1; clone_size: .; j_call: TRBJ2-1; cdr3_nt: TGCGCCAGCAGCGGGCGCGGGACGGTACTTCTCTCGAATGAGCAGTTCTTC; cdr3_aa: CASSGRGTVLLSNEQFF
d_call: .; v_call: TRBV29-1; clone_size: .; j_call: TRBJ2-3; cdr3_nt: TGCAGCGGGGCGGGACGCACAGATACGCAGTATTTT; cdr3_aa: CSGAGRTDTQYF
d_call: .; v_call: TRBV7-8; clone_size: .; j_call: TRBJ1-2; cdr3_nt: TGTGCCAGCAGCTTAAGGGGCGCAGACTATGGCTACACCTTC; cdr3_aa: CASSLRGADYGYTF
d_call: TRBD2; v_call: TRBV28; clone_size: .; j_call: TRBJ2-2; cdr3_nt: TGTGCCAGCACCCATCTAGCGGGAGGGCTGAACACCGGGGAGCTGTTTTTT; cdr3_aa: CASTHLAGGLNTGELFF
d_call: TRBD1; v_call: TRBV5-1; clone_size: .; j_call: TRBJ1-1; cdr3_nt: TGCGCCAGCAGCCCAAGACAGGGTATAAGCACTGAAGCTTTCTTT; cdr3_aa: CASSPRQGISTEAFF
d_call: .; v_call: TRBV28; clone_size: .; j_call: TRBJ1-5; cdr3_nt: TGTGCCAGCAGTTTGGCGACGGGGGTTAGCAATCAGCCCCAGCATTTT; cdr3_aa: CASSLATGVSNQPQHF
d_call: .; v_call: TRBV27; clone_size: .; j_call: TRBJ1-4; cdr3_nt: TGTGCCAGCAGTCGAACAGCAACTAATGAAAAACTGTTTTTT; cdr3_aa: CASSRTATNEKLFF
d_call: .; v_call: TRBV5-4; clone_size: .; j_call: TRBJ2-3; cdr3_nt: TGTGCCAGCAGCTTGGGTTCCCCCGGGACAGATACGCAGTATTTT; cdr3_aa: CASSLGSPGTDTQYF
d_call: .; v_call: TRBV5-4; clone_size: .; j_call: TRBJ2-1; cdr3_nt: TGTGCCAGCAGCTTGCCAGTTAACAATGAGCAGTTCTTC; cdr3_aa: CASSLPVNNEQFF
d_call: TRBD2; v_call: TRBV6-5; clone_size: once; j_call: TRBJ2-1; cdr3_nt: TGTGCCAGTAAGCGGGAGCTAAGTTACAATGAGCAGTTCTTC; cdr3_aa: CASKRELSYNEQFF
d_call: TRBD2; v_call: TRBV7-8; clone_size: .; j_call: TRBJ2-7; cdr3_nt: TGTGCCAGCAGCTTATGGGGGGGCTACGAGCAGTACTTC; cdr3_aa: CASSLWGGYEQYF